The present entry profiles one T cell receptor (beta chain) with its context. Its antigen is not known. Germline-derived CDR1 and CDR2 are MDHEN and SYDVKM. The CDR3 sequence is 14 residues long. With V trimmed by 5 bases and J by 6 bases, 7 bases remained unmatched. Hyperthyroidism had been newly diagnosed in patients aged 18 to 65, and its duration was under 2 months. This sample is part of a study of T cells in Graves' hyperthyroidism and ophthalmopathy. Points from the study as a whole: For ophthalmopathy, model prediction preceded onset by a median about six months.

Template material for amplifying TCR beta CDR3 regions consisted of RNA transcripts. First-round RT-PCR of the TCR CDR3 relied on the HTBI primer set. TCRdb fed the multiplex PCR reads into MiXCR, producing one record per CDR3 protein. The sample records approximately 710,000 distinct CDR3 sequences, roughly a sixth being singletons. Specimen: blood. The chain links TRBV28 to TRBJ1-5, with 7 bases aligning to TRBD1. This receptor was taken from a man aged 50 to 60 with Graves' hyperthyroidism. CDR3: CASSAAAGGQPQHF. CDR3 DNA: TGTGCCAGCAGTGCGGCGGCAGGGGGTCAGCCCCAGCATTTT.